This TCR beta chain was sequenced in a study of post-analysis software for immune sequencing data. Study findings and constraints: F measure showed strong co-clustering of same-batch samples. Comparison of patients with controls showed roughly five TRBV segments more frequent in patients, TRBV5-6, TRBV5-1 and TRBV20-1 among them. A significant reduction in normalized Chao1 diversity was observed in multiple sclerosis patients versus controls.

Built from TCR beta cDNA, the libraries had unique molecular identifiers in them. T cells numbering about 0.9 to 10 million yielded cDNA molecules that totaled approximately 500,000. MiXCR was run by TCRdb on the PCR reads, yielding one entry per CDR3 protein. The sample lists almost 700,000 distinct CDR3 sequences; 55% to 60% were seen once. On this clonotype itself: Antigen specificity is unknown.

The CDR3 spans 14 residues. Germline V gene lookup returns CDR1 WSHSY and CDR2 SAAADI. Trimming removed 4 bases at V and 4 bases at J, with 13 bases between. The sample consisted of blood. The rearrangement uses TRBV10-2 and TRBJ1-1, with D perhaps matching TRBD1 (5 bases). The receptor was derived from a girl aged 2 to 9 with multiple sclerosis. CDR3 bases: TGCGCCAGCAGTGGGACATGGCAACCCACTGAAGCTTTCTTT. It translates to CASSGTWQPTEAFF.